Below, 25 T cell receptor beta chains from the same sample are listed, as sequenced in a study of T cell repertoires in cytomegalovirus infection. In TCRdb, the reads were re-called with MiXCR into one record per CDR3 protein. The table has around 210,000 distinct CDR3 sequences, about 5.9% seen once. Sequenced material: PBMCs. The receptors derive from a human donor in good health (CMV status not recorded). Some clones in this sample may be carry-over from other donors' samples.

This clonotype was seen repeatedly, ten times or more. The V and J genes are TRBV7-8 and TRBJ1-2; maybe TRBD1 (5 bases). The length of the CDR3 is 15 residues. The germline V and J ends were trimmed by 4 bases and 8 bases, with 20 bases remaining between them. The germline gives CDR1 SGHVS, CDR2 FQNEAQ. CDR3 in DNA: TGTGCCAGCAGCTCGCAGGGAAGGTGGGCAGAGGGCTACACCTTC. This codes for CASSSQGRWAEGYTF.

The table lists this clonotype with a few counts. This chain joins TRBV30 and TRBJ2-5, with D tentatively TRBD1 or TRBD2 (5 bases each). The CDR3 runs to 13 residues. V shed 3 bases and J shed 4 bases, with 12 bases lying between them. CDR1 GTSNPN and CDR2 SVGIG come from the germline V gene (reference sequence). The CDR3 protein is CAWSGTKGETQYF. CDR3 in DNA: TGTGCCTGGAGCGGGACCAAGGGAGAGACCCAGTACTTC. Variable domain in full (rest from reference TRBV30 and TRBJ2-5): SQTIHQWPATLVQPVGSPLSLECTVEGTSNPNLYWYRQAAGRGLQLLFYSVGIGQISSEVPQNLSASRPQDRQFILSSKKLLLSDSGFYLCAWSGTKGETQYFGPGTRLLVL.

Points on this clonotype: A read error may explain this, as a much larger clone is one base away. The rearrangement joins TRBV6-2 or TRBV6-3 to TRBJ1-1; D is ambiguous. Trimming took 2 bases from V and 7 from J, leaving 14 bases between them. This CDR3 is 14 amino acids long. Germline lookup yields CDR1 MNHEY and CDR2 SVGEGT. The CDR3, as DNA: TGTGCCAGCAGTTACGAGGGAGTGAGGATTGAAGCTTTCTTT. Its protein is CASSYEGVRIEAFF.

There are many counts of this clonotype. V and J are TRBV20-1 and TRBJ1-4, with D hard to call. This CDR3 region has 13 residues. The germline V gene has CDR1 DFQATT and CDR2 SNEGSKA (reference sequence). Trimming took off 6 bases at V and 7 bases at J, with 15 bases between the two ends. CDR3 in DNA: TGCAGTGCCCAGGTCGGGCCTGGTGAAAAACTGTTTTTT. Translated: CSAQVGPGEKLFF.

This clonotype has only a few counts. The chain joins TRBV18 to TRBJ1-3; D ambiguous. V was pared by 0 bases and J by 2 bases, with 5 bases between. The CDR3 loop spans 14 amino acids. Germline V lookup: CDR1 KGHSH, CDR2 LQKENI. CDR3 nucleotides: TGTGCCAGCTCACCACCGGGGACTGGAAACACCATATATTTT. Its translation: CASSPPGTGNTIYF.

This clonotype has at least ten counts. The chain employs TRBV5-5 and TRBJ2-1, with D possibly matching TRBD1 (6 bases). The germline V gene encodes CDR1 SGHKS and CDR2 YYEKEE (reference sequence). The V and J ends lost 0 bases and 4 bases respectively, with 11 bases between them. CDR3 length: 15 residues. In DNA, the CDR3 is TGTGCCAGCAGCTTGGACAGGGCAGCTTACAATGAGCAGTTCTTC. It yields the protein CASSLDRAAYNEQFF.

At least ten counts were recorded for this clonotype. The chain uses TRBV7-9 and TRBJ1-1; 8 bases map to TRBD1. The germline CDR1 and CDR2 sequences are SEHNR and FQNEAQ (reference sequence). The CDR3 consists of 15 residues. After removal of 2 bases from V and 4 bases from J, the junction contained 6 bases not matched to a gene. This chain's CDR3 is CASSLRQGPGTEAFF. In nucleotides, the CDR3 is TGTGCCAGCAGCTTACGACAGGGGCCGGGCACTGAAGCTTTCTTT.

This clonotype was seen repeatedly, ten times or more. The V gene is TRBV7-2, the J gene TRBJ2-2; 7 nucleotides match TRBD2. Germline CDR1 and CDR2: SGHTA and FQGNSA. There are 15 residues in the CDR3. V shed 3 bases and J 2 bases; nucleotides not matched to a gene: 3. The CDR3 loop reads CASSFAGANTGELFF. Written as DNA, the CDR3 is TGTGCCAGCAGCTTTGCGGGAGCTAACACCGGGGAGCTGTTTTTT.

At least ten counts were recorded for this clonotype. The genes are TRBV4-1 and TRBJ2-4, with 7 bases matching TRBD2. Germline CDR1 is MGHRA and CDR2 is YSYEKL. V was pared by 3 bases and J by 3 bases, with 8 bases of the junction left unmatched. There are 16 residues in the CDR3. The CDR3 nucleotides read TGCGCCAGCAGCCACCCACTAGCGAGCAACAAAAACATTCAGTACTTC. Translating it yields CASSHPLASNKNIQYF.

This clonotype appeared many times. The chain recombines TRBV20-1 with TRBJ2-7; D could derive from TRBD1 or TRBD2 (5 bases each). The CDR3 spans 17 residues. Germline assignment: CDR1 DFQATT and CDR2 SNEGSKA (reference sequence). V lost 3 bases to trimming and J lost 1 base, with 22 bases between them. The CDR3 sequence: CSASRWDGPSGSYEQYF. The CDR3 region has the DNA TGCAGTGCTAGCCGTTGGGACGGCCCTTCGGGGTCCTACGAGCAGTACTTC.

This clonotype was found many times. V and J are TRBV11-2 and TRBJ1-2, with D unclear. Per the germline V gene, CDR1 is SGHAT and CDR2 is FQNNGV. This CDR3 is built from 16 residues. V was pared by 1 base and J by 2 bases, with 14 bases between. The CDR3 sequence is CASSLGSHRENYGYTF. CDR3 bases: TGTGCCAGCAGCTTAGGTTCTCACAGAGAAAACTATGGCTACACCTTC.

The V gene is TRBV29-1, the J gene TRBJ2-5; TRBD1 is a possible D gene (5 bases). Germline-derived CDR1 and CDR2 are SQVTM and ANQGSEA. Trimming shortened V by 1 base and J by 5 bases, and 11 bases separated the two germline ends. CDR3 length: 13 amino acids. CDR3 protein: CSVEGQGWETQYF. The CDR3 nucleotides are TGCAGCGTTGAAGGGCAGGGTTGGGAGACCCAGTACTTC.

A word on this clonotype: A junction boundary mismatches the germline segment, possibly from a read error. The V and J genes are TRBV28 and TRBJ2-6; D may match TRBD1 or TRBD2 (7 bases each). CDR3 length: 17 residues. The germline gives CDR1 MDHEN, CDR2 SYDVKM. CDR3 bases: TGTGCCGGCAGCGGGACAGTAACTCGCTCTGGGGCCAACGTCCTGACTTTC. Protein product: CAGSGTVTRSGANVLTF.

This clonotype has a count of ten or more. This chain connects TRBV25-1 to TRBJ2-1; possibly TRBD2 for D (5 bases). The V gene lost 1 base and the J gene lost 2 bases, with 9 bases spanning the gap. CDR3 length: 15 amino acids. Germline V gene data show CDR1 as MGHDK and CDR2 as SYGVNS. In DNA form, the CDR3 reads TGTGCCAGCAGTGAATCGGGGATTACCTACAATGAGCAGTTCTTC. It encodes CASSESGITYNEQFF. Filled out from reference TRBV25-1 and TRBJ2-1, the complete variable domain reads EADIYQTPRYLVIGTGKKITLECSQTMGHDKMYWYQQDPGMELHLIHYSYGVNSTEKGDLSSESTVSRIRTEHFPLTLESARPSHTSQYLCASSESGITYNEQFFGPGTRLTVL.

This clonotype appeared many times. The chain joins TRBV20-1 to TRBJ2-2; 8 bases align to TRBD2. Germline loops: CDR1 DFQATT, CDR2 SNEGSKA (reference sequence). The CDR3 sequence is 17 residues long. With 0 bases clipped from V and 1 base from J, the junction kept 7 bases outside the gene matches. The chain's CDR3 is CSARDFVAGGNTGELFF. The CDR3 DNA sequence: TGCAGTGCTAGAGATTTCGTTGCGGGGGGGAACACCGGGGAGCTGTTTTTT.

The sample holds many counts of this clonotype. The chain recombines TRBV6-2 or TRBV6-3 with TRBJ1-1; TRBD1 is a possible D gene (5 bases). Trimming took 2 bases from V and 2 from J, leaving 15 bases between them. CDR1 is MNHEY, CDR2 SVGEGT, per germline. The CDR3 extends over 16 amino acids. The CDR3 spells CASSYRTPGRNTEAFF. The CDR3 bases are TGTGCCAGCAGTTACAGGACACCAGGAAGAAACACTGAAGCTTTCTTT.

This clonotype was recorded at least ten times. This chain uses TRBV6-2 or TRBV6-3 with TRBJ1-5; possibly TRBD1 for D (6 bases). The CDR3 spans 17 residues. Trimming stripped 2 bases from V and 1 base from J, with 15 bases between. Germline V gives CDR1 MNHEY, CDR2 SVGEGT. The DNA of the CDR3 is TGTGCCAGCAGTTACGCCCTAACAGGGCGCAGCAATCAGCCCCAGCATTTT. Its protein product is CASSYALTGRSNQPQHF.

This clonotype was observed at least ten times. The CDR3 region is CASSPGTGYWYF. The CDR3 nucleotides read TGTGCCAGCAGCCCCGGGACAGGGTATTGGTACTTC. The chain joins TRBV5-6 to TRBJ2-7, with 9 nucleotides matching TRBD1. This CDR3 has 12 amino acids. The J segment lost 12 bases and the V segment lost 4 bases, leaving 8 bases of the junction unmatched. The germline CDR1 and CDR2 sequences are SGHDT and YYEEEE.

In this sample, this clonotype turned up many times. The chain combines TRBV3-1 with TRBJ1-5, with TRBD1 matching 7 bases. There are 15 residues in the CDR3. The junction had 4 bases not matched to a gene; V was cut back by 3 bases and J by 2 bases. The germline CDR1 and CDR2 sequences are LGHDT and YNNKEL (reference sequence). Here the CDR3 reads CASSQNGQGNQPQHF. DNA of the CDR3: TGTGCCAGCAGCCAGAACGGACAGGGCAATCAGCCCCAGCATTTT.

The chain has TRBV7-2 and TRBJ1-1; D not resolved. Per the germline V gene, CDR1 is SGHTA and CDR2 is FQGNSA. The CDR3 runs to 13 residues. Trimming took 1 base from V and 9 from J, leaving 12 bases between them. CDR3 DNA sequence: TGTGCCAGCAGCTTAGGGGTCTCCGGGAAAGCTTTCTTT. Translated: CASSLGVSGKAFF.

The chain links TRBV5-6 to TRBJ2-6, with unresolved D. V lost 1 base and J 2 bases, leaving 10 bases between the germline ends. This CDR3 is built from 16 residues. The germline V gene encodes CDR1 SGHDT and CDR2 YYEEEE. CDR3 bases: TGTGCCAGCAGCTTGTCTCACAGCACTGGGGCCAACGTCCTGACTTTC. Protein sequence: CASSLSHSTGANVLTF.

This clonotype was counted at least ten times. The chain carries TRBV6-5 and TRBJ2-2; possibly TRBD1 for D (5 bases). V lost 2 bases and J lost 9, with 10 bases in between. This CDR3 has 13 residues. Germline V gene lookup returns CDR1 MNHEY and CDR2 SVGAGI. CDR3 DNA sequence: TGTGCCAGCAGTTACCGTGCAGGGTGGGAGCTGTTTTTT. Amino acid sequence: CASSYRAGWELFF.

This clonotype occurred many times. The chain couples TRBV4-2 to TRBJ1-1; 9 bases are shared with TRBD1. CDR1 and CDR2 (germline): LGHNA, YNFKEQ. V shed 2 bases, J shed 4 bases, and the junction held 11 bases outside the gene matches. There are 17 residues in the CDR3. Here the CDR3 reads CASSQPTGGAIGTEAFF. Here the CDR3 DNA reads TGTGCCAGCAGCCAACCTACAGGGGGCGCGATAGGCACTGAAGCTTTCTTT.

This clonotype has ten or more counts. This sequence joins TRBV5-4 and TRBJ2-6; D is undetermined. CDR3 length: 17 residues. The germline V and J ends were trimmed by 0 bases and 0 bases, with 10 bases remaining between them. Germline V lookup: CDR1 SGHNT, CDR2 YYREEE (reference sequence). DNA for the CDR3: TGTGCCAGCAGCTTGGGGTCCTTTTCCTCTGGGGCCAACGTCCTGACTTTC. This encodes CASSLGSFSSGANVLTF.

Worth noting for this clonotype: Being one base from a much bigger clone, this may be a read error. The V gene is TRBV10-3, the J gene TRBJ2-2; 10 bases map to TRBD1. The CDR3 covers 13 residues. Germline-derived CDR1 and CDR2 are ENHRY and SYGVKD. The DNA for the CDR3 is TGTACCATCAGTGGACAGGGGGCCGGGGAGCTGTTTTTT. It codes for CTISGQGAGELFF.